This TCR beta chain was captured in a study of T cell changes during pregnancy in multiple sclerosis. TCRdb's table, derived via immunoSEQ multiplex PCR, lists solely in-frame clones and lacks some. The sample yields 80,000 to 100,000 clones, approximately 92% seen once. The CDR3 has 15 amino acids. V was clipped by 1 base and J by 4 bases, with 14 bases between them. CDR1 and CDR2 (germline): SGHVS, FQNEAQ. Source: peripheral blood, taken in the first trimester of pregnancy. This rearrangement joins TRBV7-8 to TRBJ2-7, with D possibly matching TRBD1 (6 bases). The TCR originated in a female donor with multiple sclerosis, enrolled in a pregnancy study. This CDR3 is CASSLGRSGVYEQYF. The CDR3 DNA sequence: TGTGCCAGCAGCTTAGGGAGATCAGGGGTTTACGAGCAGTACTTC.